Here is one T cell receptor beta chain with its context. Patients with chemo-refractory metastatic non-small-cell lung cancer received focal radiation plus CTLA-4 blockade with ipilimumab. Per germline, CDR1 MDHEN and CDR2 SYDVKM. This CDR3 is built from 12 residues. V shed 7 bases and J 3 bases; nucleotides not matched to a gene: 3. The data were produced by immunoSEQ multiplex PCR, yet TCRdb's version contains in-frame clones alone and is incomplete. This repertoire shows approximately 52,000 clones, about three quarters found once; its top ten account for around 2.5%. This sample was included in a study of radiotherapy plus CTLA-4 blockade in lung cancer.

This TCR derives from a human donor with non-small cell lung cancer whose response to radiotherapy plus ipilimumab could not be evaluated. The specimen comprised peripheral blood, sampled from a patient treated with radiotherapy plus ipilimumab. The chain uses TRBV28 and TRBJ2-7; 7 nucleotides align to TRBD1. CDR3 nucleotides: TGTGCCAGCACCCGACAGGGCTACGAGCAGTACTTC. It encodes CASTRQGYEQYF.